The 8 T cell receptor beta chains presented below share a single source sample, sequenced in a study of blood T cell repertoires in COVID-19. Clones were sequenced by immunoSEQ multiplex PCR, and TCRdb holds only the in-frame ones, with some missing. The sample includes approximately 120,000 clones, 81% of them seen just once. The sequenced sample was peripheral blood. The receptors were gathered from a human donor in a cohort sampled during active COVID-19.

The chain uses TRBV6-1 and TRBJ2-7; the match to TRBD1 covers 11 bases. In germline, CDR1 is MNHNS, CDR2 SASEGT. The CDR3 is 16 residues long. J lost 2 bases, V lost 3 bases, and 6 bases had no gene match. CDR3 coding DNA: TGTGCCAGCAGTGATTGGGACAGGGGGGGGCCCTACGAGCAGTACTTC. As protein: CASSDWDRGGPYEQYF.

The genes are TRBV4-3 and TRBJ2-1; 9 bases agree with TRBD1. This CDR3 spans 15 amino acids. V lost 1 base, J lost 3 bases, and 1 base stayed unmatched. CDR1 LGHNA and CDR2 YSLEER come from the germline V gene. CDR3 DNA: TGCGCCAGCAGCCAAGGGGACAGGGTCTACAATGAGCAGTTCTTC. Amino acids: CASSQGDRVYNEQFF.

The chain recombines TRBV20-1 with TRBJ1-1; possible D gene TRBD1, 6 bases. Germline V gene sequence: CDR1 DFQATT, CDR2 SNEGSKA (reference sequence). V was cut by 3 bases and J by 8 bases, with 10 bases left in between. This CDR3 spans 11 amino acids. CDR3 nucleotide sequence: TGCAGTGCTAGGAAGGGGGAGGAAGCTTTCTTT. Translation gives CSARKGEEAFF.

The gene calls are TRBV18 and TRBJ2-1; TRBD1 matches at 9 bases. The V gene's germline CDR1 is KGHSH and CDR2 LQKENI. J gave up 2 bases and V 6 bases, and 5 bases lay outside the gene matches. The CDR3 contains 15 residues. CDR3 amino acids: CASSPRTGAYNEQFF. The CDR3 DNA is TGTGCCAGCTCCCCTCGGACAGGGGCCTACAATGAGCAGTTCTTC.

The rearrangement joins TRBV11-3 to TRBJ1-1; tentative D call: TRBD1 (5 bases). This CDR3 has 13 amino acids. CDR1 SGHNT and CDR2 YENEEA come from the germline V gene. Trimming removed 4 bases at V and 5 bases at J, with 11 bases between. The DNA for the CDR3 is TGTGCCAGCAGCTCAGCAGGGTGGACTGAAGCTTTCTTT. Protein sequence: CASSSAGWTEAFF.

The J gene is TRBJ2-6, the V gene TRBV27; D possibly corresponds to TRBD1 (6 bases). V lost 5 bases to trimming and J lost 0 bases, with 14 bases between them. CDR1 and CDR2 from the germline V gene are MNHEY and SMNVEV (reference sequence). The CDR3 covers 17 residues. The CDR3 region has the DNA TGTGCCAGCAGTACAACACGGACAGACTCTGGGGCCAACGTCCTGACTTTC. It yields the protein CASSTTRTDSGANVLTF.

The J gene is TRBJ2-6, the V gene TRBV6-2 or TRBV6-3, with D maybe TRBD1 (5 bases). The V gene's germline CDR1 is MNHEY and CDR2 SVGEGT. The CDR3 has 15 residues. Trimming took off 2 bases at V and 4 bases at J, with 9 bases between the two ends. The CDR3 sequence is CASSYGAAGANVLTF. The DNA of the CDR3 is TGTGCCAGCAGTTACGGGGCGGCGGGGGCCAACGTCCTGACTTTC.

The chain employs TRBV23-1 and TRBJ2-1, with D perhaps being TRBD1 or TRBD2 (10 bases each). TRBV23-1 is labeled an ORF, and its function is uncertain. This CDR3 region has 21 residues. The germline V and J ends were trimmed by 8 bases and 1 base, with 33 bases remaining between them. The CDR3 region has the DNA TGCGCCAGCTTAGACAGGGGGCGAGCGGGAGGGCCTTATGGTTCCTACAATGAGCAGTTCTTC. Protein product: CASLDRGRAGGPYGSYNEQFF.